The sequence of this T cell receptor beta chain was determined in a study of CD8+CD57+ T cells in acquired aplastic anemia. Background on the study: Mean yield of DNA from sorted CD4+ and CD8+ cells was 3 to 3.5 ug.

Broader study findings: Found in both controls and patients were fewer than 35 CD8+ CDR3 sequences. CD8+ Simpson's diversity showed no significant patient-control difference.

CD8+CD57+ cell expansion had been shown by flow cytometry in patients chosen for sequencing. Every one of the patients had aplastic anemia (severe, acquired). Using genomic DNA as the template, TCR beta VDJ and CDR3 profiling was carried out. TCRdb processed the reads anew with MiXCR; each CDR3 protein has one entry. Of hundreds of thousands of distinct CDR3 sequences listed, approximately 60% were seen once; the top ten hold 1.3%. Deletions cut 0 bases from V and 5 bases from J, with 13 bases between. The germline V gene encodes CDR1 SQVTM and CDR2 ANQGSEA. The CDR3 spans 14 residues. With respect to this clonotype: The antigen is not known.

This receptor was obtained from a human donor with aplastic anemia. The genes are TRBV29-1 and TRBJ2-5; D not certain. The sample comprised sorted CD4+, CD8+, or CD8+CD57+ T cells (not recorded which) from PBMCs. The CDR3 region is CSVEERAVGETQYF. The CDR3 bases are TGCAGCGTTGAAGAAAGGGCAGTAGGGGAGACCCAGTACTTC. Using reference TRBV29-1 and TRBJ2-5 for the parts outside the CDR3, the full variable domain is SAVISQKPSRDICQRGTSLTIQCQVDSQVTMMFWYRQQPGQSLTLIATANQGSEATYESGFVIDKFPISRPNLTFSTLTVSNMSPEDSSIYLCSVEERAVGETQYFGPGTRLLVL.